A selection of T cell receptor beta chains follows, all from one sample in a study of CD8 T cells in Susac syndrome. TCRdb reprocessed the immunoSEQ multiplex PCR reads with MiXCR, giving one entry per CDR3 protein. The data hold about 210,000 distinct CDR3 sequences, with around 96% observed a single time. The sequencing input was CD4+ T cells from PBMCs. The receptors originated from a human donor with multiple sclerosis. Each CDR3 is given with its conserved first and last residue. A D gene is named only where the DNA matches it firmly. The size field is filled for only some rows; it gives once, few, many or a size class.

size: NA; V: TRBV30; D: NA; J: TRBJ1-1; DNA: TGTGCCTGGAGTGTATCCGACAGGAAGAACACTGAAGCTTTCTTT; CDR3: CAWSVSDRKNTEAFF
size: once; V: TRBV3-1; D: NA; J: TRBJ2-7; DNA: TGTGCCAGCAGCCAAGAGCCCAGCCGCAGGGGTTACGAGCAGTACTTC; CDR3: CASSQEPSRRGYEQYF
size: NA; V: TRBV20-1; D: NA; J: TRBJ1-1; DNA: TGCAGTGCTAGAGGCGGGGCTGGCGGGACTGAAGCTTTCTTT; CDR3: CSARGGAGGTEAFF
size: NA; V: TRBV1; D: NA; J: TRBJ2-7; DNA: TGCACCAGCAGCCAAGAAAAAGGCCAGGGTACCTACGAGCAGTACTTC; CDR3: CTSSQEKGQGTYEQYF
size: NA; V: TRBV3-1; D: NA; J: TRBJ1-5; DNA: TGTGCCAGCAGCCAGGGGGTCTCGGGACAGCCCCAGCATTTT; CDR3: CASSQGVSGQPQHF
size: NA; V: TRBV27; D: NA; J: TRBJ2-2; DNA: TGTGCCAGCTGGGCCAGTCTGAACACCGGGGAGCTGTTTTTT; CDR3: CASWASLNTGELFF
size: NA; V: TRBV29-1; D: TRBD1; J: TRBJ2-7; DNA: TGCAGCGTTGAAGTCCACAGGGGGCTAGCAGCTTACGAGCAGTACTTC; CDR3: CSVEVHRGLAAYEQYF
size: NA; V: TRBV29-1; D: TRBD1; J: TRBJ2-7; DNA: TGCAGCGTTGGTGTCAGGGGGAGAGCCTACGAGCAGTACTTC; CDR3: CSVGVRGRAYEQYF
size: once; V: TRBV2; D: NA; J: TRBJ2-7; DNA: TGTGCCAGCAGTGCAGAACTAGTACCCGGATACTACGAGCAGTACTTC; CDR3: CASSAELVPGYYEQYF
size: NA; V: TRBV5-1; D: TRBD2; J: TRBJ2-1; DNA: TGCGCCAGCAGCTTGAGGTGGACTAGCAGCGATGAGCAGTTCTTC; CDR3: CASSLRWTSSDEQFF